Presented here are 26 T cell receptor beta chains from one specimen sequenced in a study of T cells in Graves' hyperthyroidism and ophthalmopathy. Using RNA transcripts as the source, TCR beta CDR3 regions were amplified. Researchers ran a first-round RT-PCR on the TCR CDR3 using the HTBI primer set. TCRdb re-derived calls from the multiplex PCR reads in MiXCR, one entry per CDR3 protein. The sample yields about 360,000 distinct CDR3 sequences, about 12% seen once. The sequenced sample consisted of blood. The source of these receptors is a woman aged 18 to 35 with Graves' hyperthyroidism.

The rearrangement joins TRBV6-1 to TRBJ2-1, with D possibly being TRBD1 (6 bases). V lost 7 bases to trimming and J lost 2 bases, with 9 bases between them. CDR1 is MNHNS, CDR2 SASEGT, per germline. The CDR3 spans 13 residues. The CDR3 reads CASKQGPYNEQFF. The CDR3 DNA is TGTGCCAGCAAACAGGGACCCTACAATGAGCAGTTCTTC.

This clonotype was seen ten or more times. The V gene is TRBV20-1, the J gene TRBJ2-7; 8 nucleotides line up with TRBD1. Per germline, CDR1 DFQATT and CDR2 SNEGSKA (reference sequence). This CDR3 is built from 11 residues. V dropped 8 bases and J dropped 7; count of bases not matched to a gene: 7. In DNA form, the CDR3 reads TGCAGTTGCTACAGGGGGTTTGAGCAGTACTTC. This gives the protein CSCYRGFEQYF.

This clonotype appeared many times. CDR3 DNA: TGTGCCAGCAGTCAGGAGGGTAGGGGCTATGGCTACACCTTC. Its protein is CASSQEGRGYGYTF. The J gene is TRBJ1-2, the V gene TRBV28, with a possible D match to TRBD1 (5 bases). The CDR3 has 14 residues. Trimming cost V 5 bases and J 4 bases, with 14 bases left between them. In germline, CDR1 is MDHEN, CDR2 SYDVKM.

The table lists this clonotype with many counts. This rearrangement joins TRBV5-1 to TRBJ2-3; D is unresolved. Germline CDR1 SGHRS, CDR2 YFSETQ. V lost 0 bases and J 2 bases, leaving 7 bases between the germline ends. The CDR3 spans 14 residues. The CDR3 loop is CASSLADPTDTQYF. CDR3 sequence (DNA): TGCGCCAGCAGCTTGGCGGACCCCACAGATACGCAGTATTTT.

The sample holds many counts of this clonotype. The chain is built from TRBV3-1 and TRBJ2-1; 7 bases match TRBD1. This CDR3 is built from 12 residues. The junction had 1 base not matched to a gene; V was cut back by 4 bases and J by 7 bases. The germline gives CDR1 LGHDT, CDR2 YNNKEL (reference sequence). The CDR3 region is CASSLQGNEQFF. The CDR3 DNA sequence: TGTGCCAGCAGCCTACAGGGGAATGAGCAGTTCTTC.

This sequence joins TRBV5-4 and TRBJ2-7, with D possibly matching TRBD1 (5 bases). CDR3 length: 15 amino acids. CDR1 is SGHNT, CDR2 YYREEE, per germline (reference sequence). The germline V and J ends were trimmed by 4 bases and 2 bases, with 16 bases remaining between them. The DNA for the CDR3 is TGTGCCAGCAGCCCCCCCGGTGGGGCGACCTACGAGCAGTACTTC. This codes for CASSPPGGATYEQYF.

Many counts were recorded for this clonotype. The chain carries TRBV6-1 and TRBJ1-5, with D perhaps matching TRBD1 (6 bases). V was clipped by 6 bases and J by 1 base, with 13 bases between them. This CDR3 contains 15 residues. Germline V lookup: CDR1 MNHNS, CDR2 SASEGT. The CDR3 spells CASRGQRSSNQPQHF. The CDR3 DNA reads TGTGCCAGCAGGGGACAAAGGTCGAGCAATCAGCCCCAGCATTTT.

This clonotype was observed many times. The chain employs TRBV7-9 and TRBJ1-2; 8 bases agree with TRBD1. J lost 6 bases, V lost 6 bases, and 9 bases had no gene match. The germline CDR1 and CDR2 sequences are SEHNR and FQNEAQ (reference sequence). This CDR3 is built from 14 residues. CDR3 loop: CASRETGGSNGYTF. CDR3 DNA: TGTGCCAGCAGAGAAACAGGGGGTAGTAATGGCTACACCTTC.

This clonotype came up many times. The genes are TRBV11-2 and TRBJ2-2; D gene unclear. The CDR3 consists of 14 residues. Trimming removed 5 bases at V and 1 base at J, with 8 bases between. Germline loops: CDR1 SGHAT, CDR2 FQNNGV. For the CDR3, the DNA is TGTGCCAGCAGCCAGACTCTGAACACCGGGGAGCTGTTTTTT. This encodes CASSQTLNTGELFF.

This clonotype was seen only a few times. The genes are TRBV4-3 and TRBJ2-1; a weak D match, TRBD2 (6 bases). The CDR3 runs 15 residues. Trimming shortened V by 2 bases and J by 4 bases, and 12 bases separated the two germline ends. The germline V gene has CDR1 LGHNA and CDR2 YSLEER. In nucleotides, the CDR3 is TGCGCCAGCAGCCAATTTAGCGGATCTTACAATGAGCAGTTCTTC. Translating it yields CASSQFSGSYNEQFF.

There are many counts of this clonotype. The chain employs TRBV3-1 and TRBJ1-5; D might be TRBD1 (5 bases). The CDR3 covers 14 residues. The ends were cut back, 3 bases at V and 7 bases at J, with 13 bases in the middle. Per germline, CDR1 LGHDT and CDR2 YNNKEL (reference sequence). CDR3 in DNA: TGTGCCAGCAGCCACGGGGCCGCAGAGCAGCCCCAGCATTTT. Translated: CASSHGAAEQPQHF.

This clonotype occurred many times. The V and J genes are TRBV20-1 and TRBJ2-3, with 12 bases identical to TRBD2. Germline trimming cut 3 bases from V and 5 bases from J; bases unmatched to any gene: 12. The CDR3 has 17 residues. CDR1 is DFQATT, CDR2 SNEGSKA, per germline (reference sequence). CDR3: CSASSSGRALAIDTQYF. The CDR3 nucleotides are TGCAGTGCTAGCTCTAGCGGGAGGGCCCTCGCGATAGATACGCAGTATTTT.

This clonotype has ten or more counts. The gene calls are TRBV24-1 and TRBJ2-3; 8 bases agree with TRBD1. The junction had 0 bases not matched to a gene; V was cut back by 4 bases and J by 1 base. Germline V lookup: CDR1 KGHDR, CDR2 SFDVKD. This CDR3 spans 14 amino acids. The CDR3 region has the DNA TGTGCCACCAGTGAGGACAGGGGCACAGATACGCAGTATTTT. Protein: CATSEDRGTDTQYF.

Here the CDR3 reads CATRSGGMNTEAFF. The CDR3, as DNA: TGTGCCACCCGTTCGGGGGGAATGAACACTGAAGCTTTCTTT. V gene TRBV7-9 combines with J gene TRBJ1-1; possible D gene TRBD1, 5 bases. Germline CDR1 reads SEHNR; CDR2 reads FQNEAQ (reference sequence). V was trimmed by 10 bases and J by 0 bases, leaving 15 bases between them. This CDR3 has 14 amino acids.

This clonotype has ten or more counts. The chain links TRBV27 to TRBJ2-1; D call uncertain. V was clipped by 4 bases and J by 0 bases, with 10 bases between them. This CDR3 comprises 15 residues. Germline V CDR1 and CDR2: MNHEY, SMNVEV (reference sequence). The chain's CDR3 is CASSSSPLSYNEQFF. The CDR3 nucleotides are TGTGCCAGCAGTTCGTCCCCCCTCTCCTACAATGAGCAGTTCTTC.

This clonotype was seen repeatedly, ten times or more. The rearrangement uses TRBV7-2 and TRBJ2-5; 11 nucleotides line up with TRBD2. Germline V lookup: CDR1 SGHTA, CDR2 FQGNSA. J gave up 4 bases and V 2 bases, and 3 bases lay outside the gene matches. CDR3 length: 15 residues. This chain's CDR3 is CASSLYLAGGETQYF. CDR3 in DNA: TGTGCCAGCAGCTTATACCTAGCGGGGGGAGAGACCCAGTACTTC. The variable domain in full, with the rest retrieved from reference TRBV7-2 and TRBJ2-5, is GAGVSQSPSNKVTEKGKDVELRCDPISGHTALYWYRQSLGQGLEFLIYFQGNSAPDKSGLPSDRFSAERTGGSVSTLTIQRTQQEDSAVYLCASSLYLAGGETQYFGPGTRLLVL.

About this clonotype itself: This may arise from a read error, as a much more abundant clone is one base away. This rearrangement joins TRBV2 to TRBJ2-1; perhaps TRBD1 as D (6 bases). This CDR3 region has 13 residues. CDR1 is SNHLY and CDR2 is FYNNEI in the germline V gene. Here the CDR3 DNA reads TGTGCCATCAGTCCCCAGGGGAACAATGAGCAGTTCTTC. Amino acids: CAISPQGNNEQFF.

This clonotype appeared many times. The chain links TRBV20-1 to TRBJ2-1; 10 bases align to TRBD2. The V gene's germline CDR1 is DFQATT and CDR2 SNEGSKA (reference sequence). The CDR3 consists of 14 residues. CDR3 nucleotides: TGCAGCGCAAGGAGTATTAGCGGGAGGAATGAGCAGTTCTTC. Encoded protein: CSARSISGRNEQFF.

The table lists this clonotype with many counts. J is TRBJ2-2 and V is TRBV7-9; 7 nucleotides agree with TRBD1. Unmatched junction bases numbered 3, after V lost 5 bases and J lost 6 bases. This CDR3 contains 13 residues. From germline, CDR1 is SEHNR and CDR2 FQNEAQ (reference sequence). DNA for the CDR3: TGTGCCAGCAGCCCCCAGGGGGCCGGGGAGCTGTTTTTT. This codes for CASSPQGAGELFF.

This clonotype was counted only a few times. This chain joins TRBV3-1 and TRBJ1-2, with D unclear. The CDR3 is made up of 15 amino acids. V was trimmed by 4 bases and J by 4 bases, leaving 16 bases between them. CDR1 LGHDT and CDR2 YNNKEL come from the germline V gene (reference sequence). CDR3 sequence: CASSRERAAGYGYTF. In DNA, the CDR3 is TGTGCCAGCAGCCGGGAAAGGGCCGCTGGCTATGGCTACACCTTC.

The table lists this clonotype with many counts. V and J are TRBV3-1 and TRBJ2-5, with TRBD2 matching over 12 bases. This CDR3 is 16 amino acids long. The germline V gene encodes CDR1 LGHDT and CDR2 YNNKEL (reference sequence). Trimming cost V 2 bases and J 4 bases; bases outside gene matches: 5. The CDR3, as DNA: TGTGCCAGCAGCCAAAAAAGACTAGCGGGAGCAGAGACCCAGTACTTC. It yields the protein CASSQKRLAGAETQYF.

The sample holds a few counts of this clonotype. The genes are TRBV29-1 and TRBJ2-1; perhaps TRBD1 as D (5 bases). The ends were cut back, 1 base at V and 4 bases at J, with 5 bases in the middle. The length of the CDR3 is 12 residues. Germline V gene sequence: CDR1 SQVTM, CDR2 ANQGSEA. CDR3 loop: CSVEGQYNEQFF. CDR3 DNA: TGCAGCGTTGAAGGACAGTACAATGAGCAGTTCTTC.

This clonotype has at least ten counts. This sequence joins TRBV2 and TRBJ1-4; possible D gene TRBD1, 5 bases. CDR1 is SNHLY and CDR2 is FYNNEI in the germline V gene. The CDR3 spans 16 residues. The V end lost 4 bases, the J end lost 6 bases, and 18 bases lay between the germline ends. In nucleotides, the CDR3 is TGTGCCAGCAGTGTTTTCGGGGCTGAAAACCATGAAAAACTGTTTTTT. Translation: CASSVFGAENHEKLFF.

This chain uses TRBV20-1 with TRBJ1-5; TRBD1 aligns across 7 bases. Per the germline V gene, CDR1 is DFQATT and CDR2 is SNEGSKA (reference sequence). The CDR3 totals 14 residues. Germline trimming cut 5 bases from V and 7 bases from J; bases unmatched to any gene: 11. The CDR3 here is CSAFDREGRQPQHF. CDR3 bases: TGCAGTGCTTTCGACAGGGAGGGCAGGCAGCCCCAGCATTTT.

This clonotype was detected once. CDR3 region: CAIRMGLAGDEQFF. DNA for the CDR3: TGTGCCATCAGGATGGGACTAGCGGGAGATGAGCAGTTCTTC. The rearrangement joins TRBV10-3 to TRBJ2-1; 14 positions agree with TRBD2. The length of the CDR3 is 14 residues. The germline CDR1 and CDR2 sequences are ENHRY and SYGVKD. Losses at the gene ends were 6 bases for V and 8 bases for J; bases not matched to a gene: 3.

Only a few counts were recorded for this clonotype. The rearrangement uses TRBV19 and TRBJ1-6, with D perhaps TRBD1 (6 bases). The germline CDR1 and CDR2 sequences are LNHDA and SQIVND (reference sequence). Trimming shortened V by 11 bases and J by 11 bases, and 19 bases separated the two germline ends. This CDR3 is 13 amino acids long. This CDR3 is CAASDQGSPPLHF. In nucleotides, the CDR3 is TGTGCCGCGTCAGACCAGGGGAGTCCACCCCTCCACTTT.